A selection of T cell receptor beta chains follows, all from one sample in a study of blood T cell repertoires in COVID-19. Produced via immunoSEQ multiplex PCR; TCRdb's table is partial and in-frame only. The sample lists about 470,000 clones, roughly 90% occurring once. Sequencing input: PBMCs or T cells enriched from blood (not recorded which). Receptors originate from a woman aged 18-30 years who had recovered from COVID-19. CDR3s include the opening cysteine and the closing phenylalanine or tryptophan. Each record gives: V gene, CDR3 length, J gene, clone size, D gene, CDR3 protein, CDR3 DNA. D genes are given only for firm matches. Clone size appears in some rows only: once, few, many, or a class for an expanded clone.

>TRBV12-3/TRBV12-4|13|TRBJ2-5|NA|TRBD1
CASSWDREETQYF
TGTGCCAGCAGCTGGGACAGAGAAGAGACCCAGTACTTC
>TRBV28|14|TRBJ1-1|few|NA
CASGSDQGHTEAFF
TGTGCCAGCGGCTCGGATCAGGGGCACACTGAAGCTTTCTTT
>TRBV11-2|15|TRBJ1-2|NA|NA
CASSLLSRRDYGYTF
TGTGCCAGCAGCTTGCTATCTCGGAGGGACTATGGCTACACCTTC
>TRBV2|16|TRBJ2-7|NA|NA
CASREIQGSHSYEQYF
TGTGCCAGCAGGGAAATACAGGGCTCGCACTCCTACGAGCAGTACTTC
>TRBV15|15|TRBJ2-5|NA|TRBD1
CATSGVGTGGETQYF
TGTGCCACCAGCGGAGTAGGGACAGGGGGCGAGACCCAGTACTTC
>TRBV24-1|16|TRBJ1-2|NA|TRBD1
CATSEQRTGGLYGYTF
TGTGCCACCAGTGAGCAAAGGACAGGGGGCCTCTATGGCTACACCTTC
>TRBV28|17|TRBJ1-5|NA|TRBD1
CASTPWGQGSSNQPQHF
TGTGCCAGCACCCCCTGGGGACAGGGGTCGAGCAATCAGCCCCAGCATTTT
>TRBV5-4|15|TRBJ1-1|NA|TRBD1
CASSSRQGMNTEAFF
TGTGCCAGCAGCTCCCGACAGGGCATGAACACTGAAGCTTTCTTT
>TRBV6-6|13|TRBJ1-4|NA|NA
CASSPTGYEKLFF
TGTGCCAGCAGCCCGACAGGATATGAAAAACTGTTTTTT
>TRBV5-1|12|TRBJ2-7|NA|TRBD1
CASTRQGGEQYF
TGCGCCAGCACCAGACAGGGGGGCGAGCAGTACTTC
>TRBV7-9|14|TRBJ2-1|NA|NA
CASSLAGPYNEQFF
TGTGCCAGCAGCTTAGCGGGGCCCTACAATGAGCAGTTCTTC
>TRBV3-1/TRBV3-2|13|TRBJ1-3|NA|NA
CASSQLPGNTIYF
TGTGCCAGCAGCCAATTACCCGGGAACACCATATATTTT